Presented here are 20 T cell receptor beta chains from one specimen sequenced in a study of blood T cell repertoires in COVID-19. The table came from immunoSEQ multiplex PCR; TCRdb's copy has only in-frame clones and leaves some out. Altogether approximately 39,000 clones are present, about 94% being singletons, with the ten largest covering around 4%. Input material: peripheral blood. The source of these receptors is a human donor with active COVID-19. The donor label of this sample is uncertain.

This chain joins TRBV6-5 and TRBJ2-1; no reliable D call. Germline lookup yields CDR1 MNHEY and CDR2 SVGAGI. Trimming removed 2 bases at V and 0 bases at J, with 8 bases between. This CDR3 spans 15 amino acids. In DNA, the CDR3 is TGTGCCAGCAGTTACCAGATCAGCTCCTACAATGAGCAGTTCTTC. The encoded protein is CASSYQISSYNEQFF.

This chain joins TRBV19 and TRBJ1-4; 8 bases align to TRBD1. From germline, CDR1 is LNHDA and CDR2 SQIVND (reference sequence). This CDR3 is built from 14 residues. J lost 7 bases, V lost 7 bases, and 8 bases had no gene match. The DNA for the CDR3 is TGTGCCAGTATTCAGACAGGGGTCACTGAAAAACTGTTTTTT. This encodes CASIQTGVTEKLFF.

Here the CDR3 reads CASSLAPGGGGEQYF. In nucleotides, the CDR3 is TGCGCCAGCAGCTTGGCCCCGGGGGGGGGCGGCGAGCAGTACTTC. V usage is TRBV5-1 and J usage is TRBJ2-7, with 8 bases lining up with TRBD2. With V trimmed by 0 bases and J by 6 bases, 8 bases remained unmatched. The CDR3 has 15 amino acids. Germline lookup yields CDR1 SGHRS and CDR2 YFSETQ.

J is TRBJ1-1 and V is TRBV6-5, with D tentatively TRBD1 (6 bases). Trimming removed 6 bases at V and 2 bases at J, with 13 bases between. The CDR3 consists of 14 residues. Germline CDR1 and CDR2: MNHEY and SVGAGI. This chain's CDR3 is CASRRPGHNTEAFF. As DNA, the CDR3 is TGTGCCAGCAGGAGACCGGGACACAACACTGAAGCTTTCTTT.

This chain connects TRBV2 to TRBJ1-2; D uncertain. Germline V gene sequence: CDR1 SNHLY, CDR2 FYNNEI. Between the trimmed V and J ends, which lost 2 bases and 5 bases, there was a span of 12 bases. The CDR3 runs to 14 residues. CDR3 loop: CASSERPGLYGYTF. In DNA form, the CDR3 reads TGTGCCAGCAGTGAAAGGCCGGGTTTATATGGCTACACCTTC.

The chain recombines TRBV11-3 with TRBJ1-2; 7 bases map to TRBD1. The CDR3 spans 17 residues. V was pared by 5 bases and J by 0 bases, with 12 bases of the junction left unmatched. The germline V gene has CDR1 SGHNT and CDR2 YENEEA. CDR3 bases: TGTGCCAGCAGCCCCATAGGACGACAGGGAGCTAACTATGGCTACACCTTC. The encoded protein is CASSPIGRQGANYGYTF.

The rearrangement joins TRBV9 to TRBJ2-1; possibly TRBD2 for D (7 bases). V lost 6 bases and J 4 bases, leaving 17 bases between the germline ends. Germline CDR1 SGDLS, CDR2 YYNGEE. The CDR3 length is 15 residues. For the CDR3, the DNA is TGTGCCAGCACCCTTGGGGGGGCCGGATACAATGAGCAGTTCTTC. Translation gives CASTLGGAGYNEQFF.

This clone was seen once. The rearrangement joins TRBV2 to TRBJ1-1; TRBD1 matches at 8 bases. From germline, CDR1 is SNHLY and CDR2 FYNNEI. The CDR3 length is 16 residues. The ends lost 0 bases at V and 4 bases at J; junction bases unmatched: 7. The DNA of the CDR3 is TGTGCCAGCAGTGAAGCGGGCAGGGGGCCCGGCACTGAAGCTTTCTTT. Translated, it gives CASSEAGRGPGTEAFF.

The chain employs TRBV3-1 (or the pseudogene TRBV3-2) and TRBJ1-6, with D unresolved. The CDR3 length is 15 residues. The V gene lost 1 base and the J gene lost 7 bases, with 11 bases spanning the gap. Germline V CDR1 and CDR2: LGHDT, YNNKEL (reference sequence). The DNA of the CDR3 is TGTGCCAGCAGCCAAGGTCCAGGACTAAATTCACCCCTCCACTTT. This sequence encodes CASSQGPGLNSPLHF.

This chain joins TRBV6-6 and TRBJ2-3; D is perhaps TRBD2 (6 bases). The germline V gene has CDR1 MNHNY and CDR2 SVGAGI (reference sequence). The CDR3 runs 13 residues. V was shortened by 6 bases and J by 1 base, with 8 bases between the two germline ends. DNA of the CDR3: TGTGCCAGCAGCAGACTAGGCACAGATACGCAGTATTTT. Protein sequence: CASSRLGTDTQYF.

The chain uses TRBV6-5 and TRBJ2-4; 7 bases map to TRBD1. The germline V gene has CDR1 MNHEY and CDR2 SVGAGI. This CDR3 region has 16 residues. Germline trimming cut 4 bases from V and 2 bases from J; bases unmatched to any gene: 8. This chain's CDR3 is CASSSTGTGTKNIQYF. The CDR3 nucleotides are TGTGCCAGCAGTTCGACAGGGACGGGAACCAAAAACATTCAGTACTTC.

V gene TRBV4-3 combines with J gene TRBJ1-2; D gene ambiguous. This CDR3 has 17 amino acids. V gave up 4 bases and J gave up 3 bases, with 21 bases separating them. CDR1 LGHNA and CDR2 YSLEER come from the germline V gene. The CDR3 loop is CASSLGGSGLRYYGYTF. CDR3 sequence (DNA): TGCGCCAGCAGCCTAGGAGGATCGGGTCTCCGGTACTATGGCTACACCTTC.

The V gene is TRBV7-8, the J gene TRBJ2-7; 9 nucleotides match TRBD2. With 7 bases clipped from V and 3 bases from J, the junction kept 4 bases outside the gene matches. The length of the CDR3 is 13 residues. Germline V gene data show CDR1 as SGHVS and CDR2 as FQNEAQ. The CDR3 DNA is TGTGCCAGCATCAAGACTAGCGGCTACGAGCAGTACTTC. Translated: CASIKTSGYEQYF.

The chain links TRBV2 to TRBJ2-7; the match to TRBD2 covers 11 bases. V was pared by 6 bases and J by 2 bases, with 6 bases of the junction left unmatched. Germline CDR1 reads SNHLY; CDR2 reads FYNNEI. The CDR3 is 15 residues long. The CDR3 here is CASRAGTSGTYEQYF. The CDR3 nucleotides read TGTGCCAGCAGGGCCGGGACTAGCGGAACCTACGAGCAGTACTTC.

This chain joins TRBV12-3 or TRBV12-4 and TRBJ1-5; D unclear. The germline V and J ends were trimmed by 2 bases and 7 bases, with 6 bases remaining between them. This CDR3 is 12 amino acids long. CDR3 in DNA: TGTGCCAGCAGTTTAATGAGGCAGCCCCAGCATTTT. Its protein product is CASSLMRQPQHF.

The V gene is TRBV10-3, the J gene TRBJ2-7, with TRBD1 matching over 9 bases. V lost 2 bases to trimming and J lost 2 bases; unmatched junction nucleotides: 10. The CDR3 runs 17 residues. CDR1 and CDR2 from the germline V gene are ENHRY and SYGVKD. The CDR3 DNA is TGTGCCATCAGTGAGCCCTCGGGGACAGGGACGGCCTACGAGCAGTACTTC. It is translated as CAISEPSGTGTAYEQYF.

The chain links TRBV4-1 to TRBJ2-1; 7 bases align to TRBD2. Germline CDR1 is MGHRA and CDR2 is YSYEKL. The CDR3 length is 16 residues. Losses at the gene ends were 0 bases for V and 2 bases for J; bases not matched to a gene: 4. CDR3 nucleotides: TGCGCCAGCAGCCAAGAGAGTAGCGGGCCCTACAATGAGCAGTTCTTC. Protein product: CASSQESSGPYNEQFF.

V usage is TRBV6-2 or TRBV6-3 and J usage is TRBJ2-1; 9 bases align to TRBD2. The germline CDR1 and CDR2 sequences are MNHEY and SVGEGT. Losses at the gene ends were 3 bases for V and 8 bases for J; bases not matched to a gene: 8. The CDR3 consists of 15 residues. Here the CDR3 DNA reads TGTGCCAGCAGTTATAGGCGGGGGGGCCGCGATGAGCAGTTCTTC. Its translation: CASSYRRGGRDEQFF.

This clone was observed a handful of times. The chain couples TRBV21-1 to TRBJ2-7; the DNA was not compared with TRBD1, the D call given in the table. TRBV21-1 is a pseudogene locus. CDR3 length: 16 residues. For the CDR3, the DNA is TGTGCCAGCAGCAAAGCGCTTGGGCAGAGCTCCTACGAGCAGTACTTC. Protein sequence: CASSKALGQSSYEQYF.

The V and J genes are TRBV5-4 and TRBJ2-3; TRBD1 agrees at 11 bases. The CDR3 length is 15 residues. The J segment lost 6 bases and the V segment lost 4 bases, leaving 7 bases of the junction unmatched. CDR1 and CDR2 (germline): SGHNT, YYREEE (reference sequence). CDR3 loop: CASSRTGGLLDTQYF. The DNA for the CDR3 is TGTGCCAGCAGCCGGACAGGGGGCCTGTTGGATACGCAGTATTTT.